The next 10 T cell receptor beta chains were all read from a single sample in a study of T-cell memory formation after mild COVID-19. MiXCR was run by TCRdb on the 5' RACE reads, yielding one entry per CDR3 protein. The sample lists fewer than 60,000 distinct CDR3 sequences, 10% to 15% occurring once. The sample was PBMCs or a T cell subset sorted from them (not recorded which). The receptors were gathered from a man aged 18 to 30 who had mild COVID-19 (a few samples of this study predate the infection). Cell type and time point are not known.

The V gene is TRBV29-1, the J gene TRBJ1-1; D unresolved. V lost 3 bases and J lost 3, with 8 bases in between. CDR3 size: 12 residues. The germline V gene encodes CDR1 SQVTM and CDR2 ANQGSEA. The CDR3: CSVDDGHTEAFF. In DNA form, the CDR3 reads TGCAGCGTTGATGACGGGCACACTGAAGCTTTCTTT.

For the CDR3, the DNA is TGTGCCAGCTCACCGGGGGGACAGATTAATTCACCCCTCCACTTT. The encoded protein is CASSPGGQINSPLHF. The chain employs TRBV18 and TRBJ1-6; TRBD1 aligns across 7 bases. The CDR3 loop spans 15 amino acids. V gave up 3 bases and J gave up 6 bases; unmatched junction bases: 5. Germline-derived CDR1 and CDR2 are KGHSH and LQKENI.

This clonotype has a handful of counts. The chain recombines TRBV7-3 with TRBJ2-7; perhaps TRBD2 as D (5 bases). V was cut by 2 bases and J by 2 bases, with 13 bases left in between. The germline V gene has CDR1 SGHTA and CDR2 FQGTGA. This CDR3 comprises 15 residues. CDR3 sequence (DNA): TGTGCCAGCAGCTTACGACGGGGTCCAACCTACGAGCAGTACTTC. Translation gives CASSLRRGPTYEQYF.

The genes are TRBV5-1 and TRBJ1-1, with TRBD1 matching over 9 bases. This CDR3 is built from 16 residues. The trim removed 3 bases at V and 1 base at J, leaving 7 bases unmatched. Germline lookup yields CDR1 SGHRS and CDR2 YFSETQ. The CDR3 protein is CASSSTPGQGNTEAFF. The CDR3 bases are TGCGCCAGCAGCTCGACCCCGGGACAGGGGAACACTGAAGCTTTCTTT.

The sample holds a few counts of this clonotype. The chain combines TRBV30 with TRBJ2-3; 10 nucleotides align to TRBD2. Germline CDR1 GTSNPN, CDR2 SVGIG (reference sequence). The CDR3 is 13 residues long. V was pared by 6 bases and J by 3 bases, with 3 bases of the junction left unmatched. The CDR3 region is CACKTSGTDTQYF. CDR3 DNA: TGTGCCTGCAAGACTAGCGGGACAGATACGCAGTATTTT.

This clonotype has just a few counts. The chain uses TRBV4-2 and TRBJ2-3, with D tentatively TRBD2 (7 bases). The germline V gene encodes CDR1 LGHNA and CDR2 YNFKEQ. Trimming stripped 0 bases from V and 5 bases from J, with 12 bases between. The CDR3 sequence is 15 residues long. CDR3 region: CASSQEGGGVDTQYF. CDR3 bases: TGTGCCAGCAGCCAAGAAGGGGGGGGCGTAGATACGCAGTATTTT.

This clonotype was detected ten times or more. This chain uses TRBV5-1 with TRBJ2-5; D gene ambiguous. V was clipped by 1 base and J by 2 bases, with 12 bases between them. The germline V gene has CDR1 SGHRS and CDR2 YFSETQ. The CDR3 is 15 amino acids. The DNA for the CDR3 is TGCGCCAGCAGCTTGTTGACACAACCTCAAGAGACCCAGTACTTC. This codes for CASSLLTQPQETQYF.

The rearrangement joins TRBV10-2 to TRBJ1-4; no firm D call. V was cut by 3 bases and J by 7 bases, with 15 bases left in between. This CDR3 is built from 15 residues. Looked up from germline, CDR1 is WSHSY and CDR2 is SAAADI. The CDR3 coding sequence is TGCGCCAGCAGTGAAAGAGCGGTAAACCCTGAAAAACTGTTTTTT. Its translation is CASSERAVNPEKLFF.

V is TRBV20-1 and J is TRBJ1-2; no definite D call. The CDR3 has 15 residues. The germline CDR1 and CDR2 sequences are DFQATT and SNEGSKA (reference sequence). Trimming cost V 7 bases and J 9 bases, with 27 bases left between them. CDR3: CSGFPYLDGIYSYTF. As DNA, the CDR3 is TGCAGTGGATTCCCCTACCTGGACGGAATTTATAGCTACACCTTC.

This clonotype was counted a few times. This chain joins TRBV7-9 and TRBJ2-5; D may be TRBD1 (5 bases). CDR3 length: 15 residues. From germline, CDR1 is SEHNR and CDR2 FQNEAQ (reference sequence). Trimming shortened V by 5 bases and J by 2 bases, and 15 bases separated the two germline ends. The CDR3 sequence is CASSQAQGLQETQYF. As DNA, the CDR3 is TGTGCCAGCAGCCAAGCCCAGGGCCTGCAAGAGACCCAGTACTTC.